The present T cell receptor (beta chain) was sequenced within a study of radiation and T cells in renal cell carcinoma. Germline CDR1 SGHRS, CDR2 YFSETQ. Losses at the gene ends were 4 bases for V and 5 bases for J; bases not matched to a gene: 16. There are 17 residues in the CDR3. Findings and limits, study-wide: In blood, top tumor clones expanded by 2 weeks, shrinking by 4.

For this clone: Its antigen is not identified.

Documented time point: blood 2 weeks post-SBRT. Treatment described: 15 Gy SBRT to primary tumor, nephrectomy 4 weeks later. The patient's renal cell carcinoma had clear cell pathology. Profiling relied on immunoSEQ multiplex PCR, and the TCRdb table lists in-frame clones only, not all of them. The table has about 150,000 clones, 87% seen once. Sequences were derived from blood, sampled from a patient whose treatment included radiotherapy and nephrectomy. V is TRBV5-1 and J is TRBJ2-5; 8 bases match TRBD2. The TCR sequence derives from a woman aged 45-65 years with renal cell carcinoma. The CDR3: CASSRLSGGSIWETQYF. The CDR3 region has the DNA TGCGCCAGCAGCCGCCTCAGCGGGGGCTCTATTTGGGAGACCCAGTACTTC.